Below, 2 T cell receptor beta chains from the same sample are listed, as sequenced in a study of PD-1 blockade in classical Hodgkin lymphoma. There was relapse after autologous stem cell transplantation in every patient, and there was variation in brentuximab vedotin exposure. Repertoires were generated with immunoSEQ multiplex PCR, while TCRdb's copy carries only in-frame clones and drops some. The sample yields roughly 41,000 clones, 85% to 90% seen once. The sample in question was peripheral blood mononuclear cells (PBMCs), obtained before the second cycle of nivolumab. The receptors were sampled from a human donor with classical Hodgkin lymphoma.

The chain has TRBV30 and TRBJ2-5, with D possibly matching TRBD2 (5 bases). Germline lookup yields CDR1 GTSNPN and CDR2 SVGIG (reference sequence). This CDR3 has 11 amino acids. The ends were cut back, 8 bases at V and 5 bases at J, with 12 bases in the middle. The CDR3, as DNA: TGTGCCCGTGCCACGGGGGAGACCCAGTACTTC. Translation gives CARATGETQYF.

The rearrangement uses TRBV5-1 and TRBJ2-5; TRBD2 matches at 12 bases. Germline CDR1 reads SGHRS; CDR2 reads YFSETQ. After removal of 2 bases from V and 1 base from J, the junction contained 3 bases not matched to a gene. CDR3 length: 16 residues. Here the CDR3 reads CASSLRTSGTQETQYF. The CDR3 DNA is TGCGCCAGCAGCTTAAGGACTAGCGGGACCCAAGAGACCCAGTACTTC.